This T cell receptor beta chain was sequenced during a study of T-cell reconstitution after alpha-beta-depleted transplantation in children. Preparation of the TCRbeta library involved a method that used unique molecular identifiers. TCRdb re-called the PCR reads through MiXCR, storing one row per CDR3 protein. The sample lists around 200,000 distinct CDR3 sequences, over 5.5% occurring once. V lost 6 bases, J lost 3 bases, and 2 bases stayed unmatched. The germline V gene encodes CDR1 SGDLS and CDR2 YYNGEE. There are 14 residues in the CDR3. This clonotype came up many times. This clonotype was sampled from a human donor who donated a stem cell graft to a child with Wiskott-Aldrich syndrome. This chain uses TRBV9 with TRBJ2-3, with 12 bases matching TRBD2. The input for sequencing was PBMCs from the stem cell graft donor, taken from the stem cell graft. CDR3 nucleotides: TGTGCCAGCAACGGACTAGCGGGAACAGATACGCAGTATTTT. Its translation: CASNGLAGTDTQYF.